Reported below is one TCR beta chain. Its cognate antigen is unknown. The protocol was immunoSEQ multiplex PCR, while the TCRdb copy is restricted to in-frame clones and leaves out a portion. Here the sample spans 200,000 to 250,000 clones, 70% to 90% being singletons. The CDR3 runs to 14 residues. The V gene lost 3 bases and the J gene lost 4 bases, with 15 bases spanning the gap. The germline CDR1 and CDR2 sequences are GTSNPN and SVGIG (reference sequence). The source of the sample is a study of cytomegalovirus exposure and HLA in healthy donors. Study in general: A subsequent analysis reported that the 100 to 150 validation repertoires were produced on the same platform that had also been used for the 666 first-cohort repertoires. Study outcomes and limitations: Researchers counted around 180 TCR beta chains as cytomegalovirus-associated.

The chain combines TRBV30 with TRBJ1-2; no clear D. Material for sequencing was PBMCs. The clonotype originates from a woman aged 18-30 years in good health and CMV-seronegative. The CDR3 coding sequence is TGTGCCTGGAGCCCCAGCGCCCTGACCTATGGCTACACCTTC. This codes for CAWSPSALTYGYTF.